Sequencing of this TCR beta chain was carried out in a study of T cells in Graves' hyperthyroidism and ophthalmopathy. Study results and limitations: Most expanded thyroid clonotypes above 0.001 also appeared in blood.

Of note for this clonotype: Its antigen is undetermined.

With 8 bases removed from V and 2 bases from J, the gap between germline ends came to 13 bases. Germline values: CDR1 SGHAT, CDR2 FQNNGV. The CDR3 runs to 13 residues. Amplification yielded TCR beta CDR3 regions, with RNA transcripts as the source. Carried out on the TCR CDR3, a first-round RT-PCR used the HTBI primer set. TCRdb reprocessed the multiplex PCR reads with MiXCR, giving one entry per CDR3 protein. The data show about 740,000 distinct CDR3 sequences, 11% to 15% seen once. Graves' hyperthyroidism was deemed stable absent ophthalmopathy progression within 18 months. Hyperthyroidism in the patients, aged 18 to 65, was newly diagnosed and under 2 months in duration.

The V and J genes are TRBV11-2 and TRBJ2-7; tentatively, D is TRBD1 or TRBD2 (5 bases each). The clonotype comes from a woman under 30 with Graves' hyperthyroidism. The material sequenced was blood. In DNA form, the CDR3 reads TGTGCCAGCGGGCTACGGGGACCCTACGAGCAGTACTTC. It yields the protein CASGLRGPYEQYF.